The 6 T cell receptor beta chains reported below all come from one sample, sequenced in a study of OX40 agonist ivuxolimab in advanced cancers. The table came from immunoSEQ multiplex PCR; TCRdb's copy has only in-frame clones and leaves some out. Seen here are tens of thousands of clones, around 92% observed once, and the top ten hold about 9.1%. The material sequenced was CD4+ or CD8+ T cells sorted from blood, taken in a trial of the OX40 agonist ivuxolimab. The receptors come from an adult with an advanced solid tumor such as melanoma, head and neck, liver or kidney cancer.

J is TRBJ1-5 and V is TRBV6-9; no clear D. Per the germline V gene, CDR1 is MNHGY and CDR2 is SVAAGI. The CDR3 runs to 16 residues. V dropped 0 bases and J dropped 2 bases, with 11 bases sitting between them. The CDR3 spells CASSYSGMGGNQPQHF. Written as DNA, the CDR3 is TGTGCCAGCAGTTATTCCGGGATGGGAGGCAATCAGCCCCAGCATTTT.

V is TRBV2 and J is TRBJ2-5; 10 bases are shared with TRBD1. Germline V lookup: CDR1 SNHLY, CDR2 FYNNEI. The trim removed 2 bases at V and 5 bases at J, leaving 2 bases unmatched. The CDR3 totals 14 residues. The CDR3 coding sequence is TGTGCCAGCAGTGAAAGGACAGGGGGGGAGACCCAGTACTTC. Its translation: CASSERTGGETQYF.

This sequence joins TRBV28 and TRBJ1-3, with no clear D. The germline V gene encodes CDR1 MDHEN and CDR2 SYDVKM. The CDR3 extends over 13 amino acids. Trimming removed 5 bases at V and 1 base at J, with 6 bases between. Here the CDR3 reads CASSEESGNTIYF. The CDR3 nucleotides are TGTGCCAGCAGTGAGGAATCTGGAAACACCATATATTTT.

This chain connects TRBV6-1 to TRBJ2-1; 10 bases are shared with TRBD2. Trimming removed 4 bases from V and 3 bases from J; junction bases left unmatched: 0. CDR3 length equals 14 residues. CDR1 MNHNS and CDR2 SASEGT come from the germline V gene. This CDR3 reads CASSGLAGYNEQFF. For the CDR3, the DNA is TGTGCCAGCAGTGGACTAGCGGGCTACAATGAGCAGTTCTTC.

The J gene is TRBJ2-2, the V gene TRBV19; 7 bases match TRBD1. Trimming at V came to 6 bases and at J to 2 bases, leaving 12 bases not matched to a gene. The V gene's germline CDR1 is LNHDA and CDR2 SQIVND (reference sequence). The CDR3 consists of 17 residues. The CDR3 DNA reads as TGTGCCAGTAGCCCCATCGGACAGGACATTAACACCGGGGAGCTGTTTTTT. This gives the protein CASSPIGQDINTGELFF.

The chain has TRBV28 and TRBJ2-7; D gene unclear. The CDR3 consists of 16 residues. Looked up from germline, CDR1 is MDHEN and CDR2 is SYDVKM. The V end lost 4 bases, the J end lost 0 bases, and 16 bases lay between the germline ends. CDR3 loop: CASSSFVRSISYEQYF. DNA for the CDR3: TGTGCCAGCAGTTCTTTTGTGCGAAGTATCTCCTACGAGCAGTACTTC.